The present T cell receptor (beta chain) was sequenced within a study of blood T cell repertoires in COVID-19. Study context: The study drew acute and convalescent COVID-19 samples from the United States, Italy and Spain.

Measured with immunoSEQ multiplex PCR; TCRdb has only the in-frame clones, and not every one. This repertoire shows about 130,000 clones, roughly 83% found once; its top ten account for approximately 9.2%. Individuals aged roughly 18 to 100 years were recruited from 24 US areas. Deletions cut 2 bases from V and 0 bases from J, with 10 bases between. The CDR3 runs to 15 residues. CDR1 is SGDLS and CDR2 is YYNGEE in the germline V gene. The sample consisted of PBMCs or T cells enriched from blood (not recorded which). The rearrangement joins TRBV9 to TRBJ2-3; tentative D call: TRBD2 (5 bases). The sequence came from a man aged 45 to 65 who had recovered from COVID-19. The CDR3 loop reads CASSVGGPSTDTQYF. CDR3 sequence (DNA): TGTGCCAGCAGCGTCGGAGGTCCTAGCACAGATACGCAGTATTTT.